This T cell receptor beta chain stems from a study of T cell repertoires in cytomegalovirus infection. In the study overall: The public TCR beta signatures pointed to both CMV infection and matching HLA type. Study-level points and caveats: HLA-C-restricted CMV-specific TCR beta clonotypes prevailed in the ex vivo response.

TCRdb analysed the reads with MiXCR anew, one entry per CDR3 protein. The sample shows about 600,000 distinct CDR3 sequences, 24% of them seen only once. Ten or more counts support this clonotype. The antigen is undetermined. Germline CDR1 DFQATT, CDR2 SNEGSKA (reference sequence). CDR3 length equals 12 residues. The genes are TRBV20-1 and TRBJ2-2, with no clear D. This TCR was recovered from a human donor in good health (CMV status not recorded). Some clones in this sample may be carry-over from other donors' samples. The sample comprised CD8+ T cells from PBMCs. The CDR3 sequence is CSARVNTGELFF. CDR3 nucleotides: TGCAGCGCCCGGGTTAACACCGGGGAGCTGTTTTTT.